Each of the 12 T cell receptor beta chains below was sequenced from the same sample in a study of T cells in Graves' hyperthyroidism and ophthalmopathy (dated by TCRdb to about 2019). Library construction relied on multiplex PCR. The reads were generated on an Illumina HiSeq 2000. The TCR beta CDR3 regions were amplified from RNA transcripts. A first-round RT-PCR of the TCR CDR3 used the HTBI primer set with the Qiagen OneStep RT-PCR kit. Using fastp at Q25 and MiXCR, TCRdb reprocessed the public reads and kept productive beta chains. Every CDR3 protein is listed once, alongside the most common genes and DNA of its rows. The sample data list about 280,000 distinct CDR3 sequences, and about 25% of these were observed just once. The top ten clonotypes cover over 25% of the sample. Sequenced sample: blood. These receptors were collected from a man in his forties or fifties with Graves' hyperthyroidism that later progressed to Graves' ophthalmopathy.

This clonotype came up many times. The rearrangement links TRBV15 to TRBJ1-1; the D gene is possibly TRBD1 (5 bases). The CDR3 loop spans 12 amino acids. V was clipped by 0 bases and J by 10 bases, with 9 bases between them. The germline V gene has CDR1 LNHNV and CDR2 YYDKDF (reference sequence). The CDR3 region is CATSRDLRAAFF. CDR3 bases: TGTGCCACCAGCAGAGATCTCAGGGCAGCTTTCTTT. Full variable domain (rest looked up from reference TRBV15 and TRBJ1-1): DAMVIQNPRYQVTQFGKPVTLSCSQTLNHNVMYWYQQKSSQAPKLLFHYYDKDFNNEADTPDNFQSRRPNTSFCFLDIRSPGLGDTAMYLCATSRDLRAAFFGQGTRLTVV.

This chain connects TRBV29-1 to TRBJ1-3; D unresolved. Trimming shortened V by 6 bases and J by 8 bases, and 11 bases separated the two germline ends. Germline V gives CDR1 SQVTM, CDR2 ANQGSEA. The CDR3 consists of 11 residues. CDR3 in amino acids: CSVEPMDTIYF. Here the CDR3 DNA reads TGCAGCGTCGAGCCCATGGACACCATATATTTT.

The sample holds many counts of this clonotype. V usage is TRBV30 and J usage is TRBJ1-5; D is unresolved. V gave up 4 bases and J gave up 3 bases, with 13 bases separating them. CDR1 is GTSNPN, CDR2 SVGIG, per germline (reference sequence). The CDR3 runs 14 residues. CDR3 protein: CAWTPDGYNQPQHF. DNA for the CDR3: TGTGCCTGGACCCCGGACGGCTACAATCAGCCCCAGCATTTT.

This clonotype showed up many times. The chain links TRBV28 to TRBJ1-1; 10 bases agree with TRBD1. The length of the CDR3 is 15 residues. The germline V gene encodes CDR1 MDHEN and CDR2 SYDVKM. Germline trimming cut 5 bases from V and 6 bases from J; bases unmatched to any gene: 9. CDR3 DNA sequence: TGTGCCAGCAGTCCTTCGACAGGGGGCATTGCTGAAGCTTTCTTT. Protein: CASSPSTGGIAEAFF.

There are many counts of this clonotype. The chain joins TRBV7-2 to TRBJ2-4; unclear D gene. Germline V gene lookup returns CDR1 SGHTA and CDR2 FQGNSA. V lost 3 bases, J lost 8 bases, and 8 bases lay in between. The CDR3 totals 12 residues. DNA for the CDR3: TGTGCCAGCAGCTTGCCCCCAGACATTCAGTACTTC. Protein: CASSLPPDIQYF.

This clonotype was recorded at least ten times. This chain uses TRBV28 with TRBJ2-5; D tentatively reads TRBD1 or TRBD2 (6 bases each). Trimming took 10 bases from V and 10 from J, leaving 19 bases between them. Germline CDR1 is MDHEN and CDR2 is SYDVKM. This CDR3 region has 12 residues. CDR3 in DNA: TGTGCCACCCTCCGGGACATCGGGGGCCAGTACTTC. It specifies CATLRDIGGQYF.

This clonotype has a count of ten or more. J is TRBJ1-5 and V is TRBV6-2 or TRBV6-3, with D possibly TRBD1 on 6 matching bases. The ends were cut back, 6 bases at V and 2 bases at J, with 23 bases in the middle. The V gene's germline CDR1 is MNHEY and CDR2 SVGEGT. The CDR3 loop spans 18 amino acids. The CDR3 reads CASRPDLGGQGGNQPQHF. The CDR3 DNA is TGTGCCAGCAGACCGGATTTGGGGGGACAAGGGGGCAATCAGCCCCAGCATTTT.

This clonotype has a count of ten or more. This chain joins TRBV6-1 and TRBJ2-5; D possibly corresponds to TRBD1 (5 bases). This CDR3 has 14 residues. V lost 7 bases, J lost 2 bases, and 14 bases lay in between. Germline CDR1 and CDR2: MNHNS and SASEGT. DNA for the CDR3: TGTGCCAGCACCCCGACAAACAGGCAAGAGACCCAGTACTTC. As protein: CASTPTNRQETQYF.

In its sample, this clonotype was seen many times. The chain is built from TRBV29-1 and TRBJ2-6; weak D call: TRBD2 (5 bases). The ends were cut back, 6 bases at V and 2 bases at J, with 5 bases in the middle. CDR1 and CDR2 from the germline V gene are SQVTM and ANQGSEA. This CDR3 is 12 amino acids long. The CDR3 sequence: CSVEAGANVLTF. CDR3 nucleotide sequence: TGCAGCGTGGAGGCTGGGGCCAACGTCCTGACTTTC.

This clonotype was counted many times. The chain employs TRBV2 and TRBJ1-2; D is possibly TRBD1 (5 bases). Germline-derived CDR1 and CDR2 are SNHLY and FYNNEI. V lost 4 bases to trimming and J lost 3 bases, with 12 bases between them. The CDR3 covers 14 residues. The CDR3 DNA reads TGTGCCAGCAGTGGAGTAGGGGATTACTATGGCTACACCTTC. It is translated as CASSGVGDYYGYTF.

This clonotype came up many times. This CDR3 is CASSYVLGIANTEAFF. The CDR3 DNA reads TGTGCCAGCAGTTACGTCTTAGGGATAGCGAACACTGAAGCTTTCTTT. The chain links TRBV6-5 to TRBJ1-1, with D unresolved. Germline V CDR1 and CDR2: MNHEY, SVGAGI. This CDR3 spans 16 amino acids. V was shortened by 2 bases and J by 1 base, with 14 bases between the two germline ends.

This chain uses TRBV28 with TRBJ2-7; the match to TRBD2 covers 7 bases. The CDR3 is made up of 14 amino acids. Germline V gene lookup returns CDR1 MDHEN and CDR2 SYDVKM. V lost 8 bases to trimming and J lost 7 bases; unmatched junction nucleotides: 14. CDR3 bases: TGTGCCAGCGAAGCGTGGCGGGAGCTTGGGGAGCAGTACTTC. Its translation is CASEAWRELGEQYF.